These 9 T cell receptor beta chains were all obtained from the same sample, sequenced in a study of T cell repertoires in cytomegalovirus infection. No antigen is known for these receptors. One entry per CDR3 protein, called by TCRdb with MiXCR from the reads. The data show more than 300,000 distinct CDR3 sequences, with about 32% seen just once and roughly 13% held by the top ten. The input for sequencing was cultured PBMCs, taken from culture after CMV antigen stimulation. These receptors were collected from a human donor in good health (CMV status not recorded). Some clones in this sample may be carry-over from other donors' samples.

The genes are TRBV7-9 and TRBJ2-4, with D possibly TRBD1 on 6 matching bases. This CDR3 region has 16 residues. V dropped 4 bases and J dropped 1 base, with 14 bases sitting between them. Per germline, CDR1 SEHNR and CDR2 FQNEAQ (reference sequence). In DNA, the CDR3 is TGTGCCAGCAGCTCTACCCGGGACAATGCCAAAAACATTCAGTACTTC. Protein sequence: CASSSTRDNAKNIQYF.

The chain uses TRBV12-3 or TRBV12-4 and TRBJ2-5; D gene unclear. CDR3 size: 14 residues. Trimming removed 7 bases from V and 1 base from J, with 13 bases in between. The CDR3 is CASNLGRIQETQYF. CDR3 in DNA: TGTGCCAGCAATCTAGGACGGATCCAAGAGACCCAGTACTTC.

This clonotype came up a few times. V is TRBV28 and J is TRBJ2-1; TRBD2 agrees at 12 bases. This CDR3 is 15 amino acids long. CDR1 is MDHEN, CDR2 SYDVKM, per germline. The V and J ends lost 6 bases and 6 bases, in that order; junction bases with no gene match: 6. In DNA form, the CDR3 reads TGTGCCAGCAGGACACGGACTAGCGGGGTCAATGAGCAGTTCTTC. Amino acids: CASRTRTSGVNEQFF.

This clonotype was seen a handful of times. One junction end does not reproduce the germline sequence, and a read error may be involved. V usage is TRBV4-2 and J usage is TRBJ2-1; 9 bases fit TRBD2. Germline V gene lookup returns CDR1 LGHNA and CDR2 YNFKEQ. This CDR3 is built from 14 residues. CDR3 residues: CASSQDTVAGESVF. CDR3 in DNA: TGTGCCAGCAGCCAAGATACCGTAGCGGGAGAGTCGGTTTTC.

The rearrangement links TRBV28 to TRBJ2-5, with D perhaps given as TRBD1 or TRBD2 (5 bases each). CDR3 length: 14 amino acids. The V and J ends lost 4 bases and 6 bases respectively, with 15 bases between them. Germline V gives CDR1 MDHEN, CDR2 SYDVKM. CDR3 loop: CASSSKMGVKTQYF. The CDR3 bases are TGTGCCAGCAGTTCAAAAATGGGGGTTAAGACCCAGTACTTC.

This clonotype has only a few counts. The V and J genes are TRBV7-8 and TRBJ2-7, with TRBD2 identical over 12 bases. Looked up from germline, CDR1 is SGHVS and CDR2 is FQNEAQ. Trimming took 0 bases from V and 4 from J; bases not matched to a gene: 13. This CDR3 spans 19 amino acids. As DNA, the CDR3 is TGTGCCAGCAGCTTAGCCCCTCTGGCTAGCGGGAGGGGTCGTTACGAGCAGTACTTC. Protein sequence: CASSLAPLASGRGRYEQYF.

This clonotype was found a few times. The CDR3 DNA is TGTGCCAGCAGCTTATTCGGACAGGCAGCAAATCAGCCCCAGCATTTT. Its translation: CASSLFGQAANQPQHF. The gene calls are TRBV7-8 and TRBJ1-5, with TRBD1 matching over 7 bases. Germline trimming cut 2 bases from V and 4 bases from J; bases unmatched to any gene: 8. This CDR3 spans 16 amino acids. CDR1 SGHVS and CDR2 FQNEAQ come from the germline V gene.

The J gene is TRBJ1-2, the V gene TRBV7-2; 8 nucleotides agree with TRBD1. Per the germline V gene, CDR1 is SGHTA and CDR2 is FQGNSA. After removal of 4 bases from V and 5 bases from J, the junction contained 9 bases not matched to a gene. The CDR3 has 15 amino acids. CDR3 sequence reads: CASSSRQGRGYGYTF. The DNA for the CDR3 is TGTGCCAGCAGCTCAAGACAGGGGCGGGGGTATGGCTACACCTTC. The full variable domain, in which reference TRBV7-2 and TRBJ1-2 provide the parts outside the CDR3, is GAGVSQSPSNKVTEKGKDVELRCDPISGHTALYWYRQSLGQGLEFLIYFQGNSAPDKSGLPSDRFSAERTGGSVSTLTIQRTQQEDSAVYLCASSSRQGRGYGYTFGSGTRLTVV.

The chain is built from TRBV7-2 and TRBJ1-2; TRBD1 is a possible D gene (5 bases). In germline, CDR1 is SGHTA, CDR2 FQGNSA. Trimming left V 3 bases short and J 1 base short, with 9 bases between. This CDR3 is built from 14 residues. CDR3 nucleotides: TGTGCCAGCAGCTTCGACAGTTTTAACTATGGCTACACCTTC. Residues: CASSFDSFNYGYTF.